The 22 T cell receptor beta chains in this list originate from one sample, sequenced in a study of blood T cell repertoires in COVID-19. Data came from immunoSEQ multiplex PCR; TCRdb stores just in-frame clones and leaves some out. This table has tens of thousands of clones, approximately 90% appearing once. The sample comprised PBMCs or T cells enriched from blood (not recorded which). The source of these receptors is a woman aged 50 to 60 who had recovered from COVID-19.

V and J are TRBV7-9 and TRBJ1-2, with TRBD1 identical over 8 bases. Trimming at V came to 5 bases and at J to 6 bases, leaving 8 bases not matched to a gene. The CDR3 sequence is 14 residues long. Looked up from germline, CDR1 is SEHNR and CDR2 is FQNEAQ (reference sequence). As DNA, the CDR3 is TGTGCCAGCAGCCCCGGACAGGGCTTAAATGGCTACACCTTC. It specifies CASSPGQGLNGYTF.

The gene calls are TRBV28 and TRBJ1-5; tentatively, D is TRBD1 (5 bases). From germline, CDR1 is MDHEN and CDR2 SYDVKM. The V and J ends lost 5 bases and 2 bases respectively, with 13 bases between them. The CDR3 is 15 amino acids. CDR3 in DNA: TGTGCCAGCAGTCCACCCACGACAGGCAATCAGCCCCAGCATTTT. This translates into CASSPPTTGNQPQHF.

The rearrangement uses TRBV19 and TRBJ1-2; 8 nucleotides agree with TRBD1. This CDR3 is 12 amino acids long. The germline CDR1 and CDR2 sequences are LNHDA and SQIVND (reference sequence). The ends lost 11 bases at V and 2 bases at J; junction bases unmatched: 4. CDR3 region: CACRDRNYGYTF. The CDR3 DNA follows: TGTGCCTGCCGGGACAGGAACTATGGCTACACCTTC. The full variable domain, completed using reference TRBV19 and TRBJ1-2, is DGGITQSPKYLFRKEGQNVTLSCEQNLNHDAMYWYRQDPGQGLRLIYYSQIVNDFQKGDIAEGYSVSREKKESFPLTVTSAQKNPTAFYLCACRDRNYGYTFGSGTRLTVV.

The gene calls are TRBV5-4 and TRBJ2-5, with TRBD2 matching 8 bases. The CDR3 has 16 residues. Germline values: CDR1 SGHNT, CDR2 YYREEE (reference sequence). The trim removed 4 bases at V and 5 bases at J, leaving 13 bases unmatched. The CDR3 spells CASSAPGLGISETQYF. DNA for the CDR3: TGTGCCAGCAGCGCTCCGGGACTAGGAATATCCGAGACCCAGTACTTC.

The rearrangement uses TRBV7-9 and TRBJ1-6; D gene uncertain. The CDR3 length is 14 residues. Between the trimmed V and J ends, which lost 5 bases and 5 bases, there was a span of 10 bases. Germline V gives CDR1 SEHNR, CDR2 FQNEAQ (reference sequence). The CDR3 nucleotides read TGTGCCAGCAGCAACCGGGAAAATAATTCACCCCTCCACTTT. This encodes CASSNRENNSPLHF.

The chain has TRBV9 and TRBJ1-6, with D maybe TRBD1 (6 bases). The V end lost 3 bases, the J end lost 10 bases, and 20 bases lay between the germline ends. This CDR3 region has 16 residues. Germline V gene lookup returns CDR1 SGDLS and CDR2 YYNGEE. The CDR3 DNA reads TGTGCCAGCAGCGCGGACGCAGGGGTCCAAGGGTCACCCCTCCACTTT. Its protein is CASSADAGVQGSPLHF. Drawing the rest from reference TRBV9 and TRBJ1-6, the complete variable domain is DSGVTQTPKHLITATGQRVTLRCSPRSGDLSVYWYQQSLDQGLQFLIQYYNGEERAKGNILERFSAQQFPDLHSELNLSSLELGDSALYFCASSADAGVQGSPLHFGNGTRLTVT.

The chain couples TRBV2 to TRBJ2-3, with D tentatively TRBD1 (5 bases). Trimming left V 4 bases short and J 4 bases short, with 21 bases between. This CDR3 is 17 amino acids long. Germline loops: CDR1 SNHLY, CDR2 FYNNEI. The CDR3 sequence is CASSAVIQVGAPDTQYF. The CDR3 nucleotides read TGTGCCAGCAGTGCGGTGATTCAGGTTGGGGCACCAGATACGCAGTATTTT.

In this sample, this clone turned up once. This rearrangement joins TRBV7-9 to TRBJ2-3, with TRBD1 as a possible D gene (6 bases). CDR1 is SEHNR and CDR2 is FQNEAQ in the germline V gene (reference sequence). V was trimmed by 7 bases and J by 2 bases, leaving 13 bases between them. CDR3 length equals 14 residues. In nucleotides, the CDR3 is TGTGCCAGCACCCCGGGACATTCCACAGATACGCAGTATTTT. It yields the protein CASTPGHSTDTQYF.

This rearrangement joins TRBV5-8 to TRBJ1-1, with 7 bases aligning to TRBD1. V lost 0 bases, J lost 2 bases, and 7 bases stayed unmatched. CDR1 is SGHTS, CDR2 YDEGEE, per germline. CDR3 length: 16 residues. Here the CDR3 reads CASSLGLDRVNTEAFF. CDR3 sequence (DNA): TGTGCCAGCAGCTTGGGGCTAGACAGGGTAAACACTGAAGCTTTCTTT.

J is TRBJ1-1 and V is TRBV25-1, with D perhaps matching TRBD1 (5 bases). Germline values: CDR1 MGHDK, CDR2 SYGVNS. The V end lost 6 bases, the J end lost 5 bases, and 25 bases lay between the germline ends. This CDR3 has 17 residues. CDR3 sequence: CASRPLGTGGSRTEAFF. DNA of the CDR3: TGTGCCAGCAGACCCCTGGGAACTGGGGGGTCTCGTACTGAAGCTTTCTTT.

This clone was observed a handful of times. The V gene is TRBV11-2, the J gene TRBJ1-2; D might be TRBD1 (6 bases). The CDR3 runs 15 residues. The V gene lost 6 bases and the J gene lost 4 bases, with 18 bases spanning the gap. Germline CDR1 reads SGHAT; CDR2 reads FQNNGV. CDR3 loop: CASSPRTRGIYGYTF. CDR3 nucleotide sequence: TGTGCCAGCAGTCCTCGGACTAGGGGGATCTATGGCTACACCTTC.

This clone came up once. The chain employs TRBV7-6 and TRBJ1-6; unclear D gene. Germline values: CDR1 SGHVS, CDR2 FNYEAQ. V dropped 2 bases and J dropped 5 bases, with 7 bases sitting between them. The CDR3 consists of 14 residues. The CDR3 loop is CASSLLQNNSPLHF. As DNA, the CDR3 is TGTGCCAGCAGCTTACTACAGAATAATTCACCCCTCCACTTT.

The J gene is TRBJ2-3, the V gene TRBV16, with TRBD1 matching over 8 bases. The germline gives CDR1 KGHSY, CDR2 FQNENV. J was trimmed by 2 bases and V by 0 bases; bases with no gene match: 4. The CDR3 length is 16 residues. In nucleotides, the CDR3 is TGTGCCAGCAGCCAATCCCCGACAGGGGTCACAGATACGCAGTATTTT. The encoded protein is CASSQSPTGVTDTQYF.

The chain carries TRBV27 and TRBJ1-3, with unresolved D. The CDR3 length is 16 residues. The V end was cut by 0 bases, the J end by 0 bases, with 9 bases between. In germline, CDR1 is MNHEY, CDR2 SMNVEV (reference sequence). As DNA, the CDR3 is TGTGCCAGCAGTTTATCGGCCCCAGACTCTGGAAACACCATATATTTT. Translated, it gives CASSLSAPDSGNTIYF.

CDR3 in DNA: TGCGCCAGCAGCTCGGGACAGGACCCCTCAGACTATGGCTACACCTTC. Encoded protein: CASSSGQDPSDYGYTF. The chain has TRBV5-1 and TRBJ1-2; TRBD1 matches at 8 bases. The CDR3 is 16 residues long. CDR1 is SGHRS and CDR2 is YFSETQ in the germline V gene. The V and J ends lost 3 bases and 3 bases, in that order; junction bases with no gene match: 10.

The V and J genes are TRBV28 and TRBJ1-5; tentatively, D is TRBD1 (5 bases). The CDR3 sequence is 12 residues long. The V end lost 11 bases, the J end lost 3 bases, and 11 bases lay between the germline ends. CDR1 is MDHEN, CDR2 SYDVKM, per germline. CDR3 in amino acids: CAPHGANQPQHF. The CDR3 DNA sequence: TGTGCCCCCCATGGGGCCAATCAGCCCCAGCATTTT.

The J gene is TRBJ1-3, the V gene TRBV6-5; 10 nucleotides line up with TRBD1. The CDR3 extends over 15 amino acids. V was pared by 6 bases and J by 2 bases, with 4 bases of the junction left unmatched. Per the germline V gene, CDR1 is MNHEY and CDR2 is SVGAGI. This chain's CDR3 is CASRTDRGPGNTIYF. As DNA, the CDR3 is TGTGCCAGCAGGACCGACAGGGGGCCTGGAAACACCATATATTTT.

This clone was seen once. This chain links TRBV5-1 with TRBJ2-3; D is undetermined. Looked up from germline, CDR1 is SGHRS and CDR2 is YFSETQ. The V end was cut by 2 bases, the J end by 2 bases, with 6 bases between. The CDR3 covers 13 residues. Written as DNA, the CDR3 is TGCGCCAGCAGCTTTCAGGTCACAGATACGCAGTATTTT. It encodes CASSFQVTDTQYF. Based on the CDR3 plus reference TRBV5-1 and TRBJ2-3, the full variable domain is KAGVTQTPRYLIKTRGQQVTLSCSPISGHRSVSWYQQTPGQGLQFLFEYFSETQRNKGNFPGRFSGRQFSNSRSEMNVSTLELGDSALYLCASSFQVTDTQYFGPGTRLTVL.

The chain has TRBV6-2 or TRBV6-3 and TRBJ1-5; 10 positions match TRBD1. The V gene's germline CDR1 is MNHEY and CDR2 SVGEGT. CDR3 size: 16 residues. Trimming at V came to 4 bases and at J to 5 bases, leaving 8 bases not matched to a gene. CDR3 region: CASSFETGTGDQPQHF. Here the CDR3 DNA reads TGTGCCAGCAGTTTCGAAACCGGGACAGGGGATCAGCCCCAGCATTTT.

This chain connects TRBV6-5 to TRBJ1-5; 8 bases are a match to TRBD1. After removal of 0 bases from V and 7 bases from J, the junction contained 5 bases not matched to a gene. The CDR3 has 15 amino acids. The germline CDR1 and CDR2 sequences are MNHEY and SVGAGI. CDR3: CASSYSVTGDQPQHF. CDR3 sequence (DNA): TGTGCCAGCAGTTACTCTGTGACAGGGGACCAGCCCCAGCATTTT.

This sequence joins TRBV6-2 or TRBV6-3 and TRBJ1-5; TRBD1 might be the D (5 bases). The V end lost 5 bases, the J end lost 1 base, and 6 bases lay between the germline ends. This CDR3 is built from 13 residues. Germline CDR1 reads MNHEY; CDR2 reads SVGEGT. CDR3 region: CASSRQSNQPQHF. The CDR3 nucleotides are TGTGCCAGCAGTCGACAGAGCAATCAGCCCCAGCATTTT.

The chain has TRBV5-5 and TRBJ2-1; D remains unclear. The CDR3 is 13 amino acids. The germline V gene encodes CDR1 SGHKS and CDR2 YYEKEE (reference sequence). V was clipped by 1 base and J by 4 bases, with 6 bases between them. In DNA form, the CDR3 reads TGTGCCAGCAGCTTGAACACATACAATGAGCAGTTCTTC. Protein product: CASSLNTYNEQFF.